Below are 11 T cell receptor beta chains sequenced from a single sample in a study of blood T cell repertoires in COVID-19. Using immunoSEQ multiplex PCR, the repertoire was profiled, and TCRdb retains in-frame clones only, with some absent. The sample includes hundreds of thousands of clones, 88% of them seen just once. Sequencing input: peripheral blood. These TCRs come from a young woman with acute or convalescent COVID-19.

There are a few counts of this clone. The CDR3 loop is CASSLNGHGNYNEQFF. DNA for the CDR3: TGTGCCAGCAGCTTAAACGGACACGGAAACTACAATGAGCAGTTCTTC. The J gene is TRBJ2-1, the V gene TRBV7-9, with D perhaps TRBD1 (5 bases). From germline, CDR1 is SEHNR and CDR2 FQNEAQ (reference sequence). V was clipped by 2 bases and J by 3 bases, with 14 bases between them. This CDR3 is 16 amino acids long.

This clone has only a few counts. V and J are TRBV6-5 and TRBJ1-3; no clear D. V was trimmed by 5 bases and J by 7 bases, leaving 9 bases between them. CDR3 size: 12 residues. CDR1 and CDR2 (germline): MNHEY, SVGAGI. The CDR3 nucleotides read TGTGCCAGCAGTCCCCGGGAGAACACCATATATTTT. The encoded protein is CASSPRENTIYF.

Here the CDR3 DNA reads TGTGCCAGCAGCTCGGACAGGGTCCAGACCCAGTACTTC. It specifies CASSSDRVQTQYF. This chain uses TRBV7-8 with TRBJ2-5; TRBD1 agrees at 8 bases. This CDR3 has 13 residues. Germline values: CDR1 SGHVS, CDR2 FQNEAQ. V trimming: 4 bases; J trimming: 6 bases; junction bases outside the gene matches: 4.

A few counts support this clone. The J gene is TRBJ1-2, the V gene TRBV13; 8 bases are a match to TRBD1. Losses at the gene ends were 4 bases for V and 1 base for J; bases not matched to a gene: 2. CDR1 is PRHDT and CDR2 is FYEKMQ in the germline V gene (reference sequence). The CDR3 sequence is 14 residues long. The CDR3 loop reads CASSSTGGNYGYTF. In nucleotides, the CDR3 is TGTGCCAGCAGCTCAACAGGGGGTAACTATGGCTACACCTTC.

The V gene is TRBV30, the J gene TRBJ2-7; TRBD2 agrees at 7 bases. V dropped 2 bases and J dropped 6; count of bases not matched to a gene: 16. The CDR3 is 16 amino acids. Germline V gene sequence: CDR1 GTSNPN, CDR2 SVGIG (reference sequence). The CDR3, as DNA: TGTGCCTGGAGTTCCCGGGGGAGGGGTTATAAGGGCGAGCAGTACTTC. Residues: CAWSSRGRGYKGEQYF.

The chain employs TRBV7-2 and TRBJ1-2, with D possibly matching TRBD1 (6 bases). V was pared by 5 bases and J by 8 bases, with 18 bases between. Germline CDR1 reads SGHTA; CDR2 reads FQGNSA. This CDR3 spans 14 amino acids. CDR3 protein: CASSAPGQFSGYTF. The DNA for the CDR3 is TGTGCCAGCAGCGCTCCCGGACAGTTTTCGGGCTACACCTTC.

V and J are TRBV6-2 or TRBV6-3 and TRBJ2-1, with D possibly being TRBD2 (5 bases). In germline, CDR1 is MNHEY, CDR2 SVGEGT. Deletions cut 3 bases from V and 7 bases from J, with 16 bases between. The CDR3 is 15 residues long. The CDR3 protein is CASSYGLAALNEQFF. The CDR3 region has the DNA TGTGCCAGCAGTTATGGACTGGCGGCTCTTAATGAGCAGTTCTTC.

The chain combines TRBV7-2 with TRBJ1-2; 7 positions agree with TRBD1. CDR3 length equals 14 residues. The V gene's germline CDR1 is SGHTA and CDR2 FQGNSA. V gave up 1 base and J gave up 7 bases; unmatched junction bases: 6. The CDR3 spells CASSLGGGSRGYTF. In nucleotides, the CDR3 is TGTGCCAGCAGCTTAGGAGGGGGCTCCCGTGGCTACACCTTC.

This clone was recorded only once. The chain employs TRBV25-1 and TRBJ1-3, with D possibly matching TRBD1 (6 bases). The CDR3 is 16 amino acids. In germline, CDR1 is MGHDK, CDR2 SYGVNS. Trimming cost V 3 bases and J 4 bases, with 16 bases left between them. The CDR3 spells CASSDPQGLAGNTIYF. The CDR3 DNA sequence: TGTGCCAGCAGTGATCCCCAGGGGCTTGCGGGAAACACCATATATTTT.

The CDR3 sequence is CSAGGTGTYEQYF. The CDR3 nucleotides are TGCAGCGCAGGGGGGACAGGGACCTACGAGCAGTACTTC. J is TRBJ2-7 and V is TRBV29-1, with 9 positions matching TRBD1. From germline, CDR1 is SQVTM and CDR2 ANQGSEA. The CDR3 runs 13 residues. Losses at the gene ends were 7 bases for V and 2 bases for J; bases not matched to a gene: 6.

The chain recombines TRBV12-3 or TRBV12-4 with TRBJ2-7; D is possibly TRBD2 (6 bases). The V end was cut by 8 bases, the J end by 3 bases, with 11 bases between. This CDR3 region has 12 residues. CDR3 amino acids: CASARGLYEQYF. For the CDR3, the DNA is TGTGCCAGCGCTCGGGGACTCTACGAGCAGTACTTC.